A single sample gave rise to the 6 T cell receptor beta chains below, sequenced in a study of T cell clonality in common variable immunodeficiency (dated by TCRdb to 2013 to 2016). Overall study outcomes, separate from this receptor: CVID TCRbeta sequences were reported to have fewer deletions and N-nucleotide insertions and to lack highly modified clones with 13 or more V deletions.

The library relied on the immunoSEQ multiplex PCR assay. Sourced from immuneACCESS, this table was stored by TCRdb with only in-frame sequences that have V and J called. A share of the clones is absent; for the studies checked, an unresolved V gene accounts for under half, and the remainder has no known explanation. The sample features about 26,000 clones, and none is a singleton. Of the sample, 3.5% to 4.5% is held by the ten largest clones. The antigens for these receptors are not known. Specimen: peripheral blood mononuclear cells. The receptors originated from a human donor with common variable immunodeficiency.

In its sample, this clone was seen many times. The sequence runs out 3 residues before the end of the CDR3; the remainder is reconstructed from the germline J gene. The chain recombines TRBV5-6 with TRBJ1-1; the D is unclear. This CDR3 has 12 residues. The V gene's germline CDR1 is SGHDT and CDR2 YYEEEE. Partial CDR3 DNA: TGTGCCAGCAGCTTGGGGGCAGCCGAA. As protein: CASSLGAAE. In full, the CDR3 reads CASSLGAAEAFF. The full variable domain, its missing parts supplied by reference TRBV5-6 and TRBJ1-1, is DAGVTQSPTHLIKTRGQQVTLRCSPKSGHDTVSWYQQALGQGPQFIFQYYEEEERQRGNFPDRFSGHQFPNYSSELNVNALLLGDSALYLCASSLGAAEAFFGQGTRLTVV.

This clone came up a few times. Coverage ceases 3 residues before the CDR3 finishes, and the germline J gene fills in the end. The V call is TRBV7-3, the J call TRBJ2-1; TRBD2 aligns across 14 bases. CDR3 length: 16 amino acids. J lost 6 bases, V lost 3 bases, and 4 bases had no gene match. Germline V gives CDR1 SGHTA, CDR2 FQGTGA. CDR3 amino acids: CASSFQTSGRVNEQFF. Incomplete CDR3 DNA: TGTGCCAGCAGCTTCCAGACTAGCGGGAGGGTCAATGAG. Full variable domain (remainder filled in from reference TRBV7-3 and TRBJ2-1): GAGVSQTPSNKVTEKGKYVELRCDPISGHTALYWYRQSLGQGPEFLIYFQGTGAADDSGLPNDRFFAVRPEGSVSTLKIQRTERGDSAVYLCASSFQTSGRVNEQFFGPGTRLTVL.

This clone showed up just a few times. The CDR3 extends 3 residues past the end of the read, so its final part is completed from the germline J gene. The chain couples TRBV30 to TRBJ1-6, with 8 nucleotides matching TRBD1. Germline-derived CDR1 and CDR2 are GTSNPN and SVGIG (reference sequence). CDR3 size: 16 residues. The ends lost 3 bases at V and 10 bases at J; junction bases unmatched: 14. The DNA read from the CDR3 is TGTGCCTGGAGGGCCACAACAGGGGGTGGAGGATCACCC. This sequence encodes CAWRATTGGGGSP. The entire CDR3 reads CAWRATTGGGGSPLHF.

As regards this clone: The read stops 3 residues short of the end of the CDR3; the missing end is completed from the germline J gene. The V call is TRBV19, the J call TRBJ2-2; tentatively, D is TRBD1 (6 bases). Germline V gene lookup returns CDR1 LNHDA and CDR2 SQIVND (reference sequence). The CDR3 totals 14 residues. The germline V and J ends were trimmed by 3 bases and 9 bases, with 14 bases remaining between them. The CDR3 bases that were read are TGTGCCAGTAGTATTGGACAGAGTGGTTGGGAG. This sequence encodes CASSIGQSGWE. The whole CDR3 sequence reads CASSIGQSGWELFF.

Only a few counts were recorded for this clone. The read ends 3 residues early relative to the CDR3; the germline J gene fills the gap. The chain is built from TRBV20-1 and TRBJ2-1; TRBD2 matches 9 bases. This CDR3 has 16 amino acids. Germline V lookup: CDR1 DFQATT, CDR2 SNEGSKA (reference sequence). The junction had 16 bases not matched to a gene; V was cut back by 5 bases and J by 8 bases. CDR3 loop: CSAPLASGNPRDEQFF. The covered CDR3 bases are TGCAGTGCTCCCCTGGCTAGCGGGAACCCCAGGGATGAG.

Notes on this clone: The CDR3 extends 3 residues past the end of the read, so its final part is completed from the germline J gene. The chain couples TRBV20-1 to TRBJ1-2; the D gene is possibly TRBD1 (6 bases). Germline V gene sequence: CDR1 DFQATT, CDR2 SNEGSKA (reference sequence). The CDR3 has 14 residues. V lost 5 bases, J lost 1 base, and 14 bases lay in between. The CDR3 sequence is CSAFPEGVNYGYTF. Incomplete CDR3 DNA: TGCAGTGCTTTTCCAGAGGGGGTTAACTATGGC.